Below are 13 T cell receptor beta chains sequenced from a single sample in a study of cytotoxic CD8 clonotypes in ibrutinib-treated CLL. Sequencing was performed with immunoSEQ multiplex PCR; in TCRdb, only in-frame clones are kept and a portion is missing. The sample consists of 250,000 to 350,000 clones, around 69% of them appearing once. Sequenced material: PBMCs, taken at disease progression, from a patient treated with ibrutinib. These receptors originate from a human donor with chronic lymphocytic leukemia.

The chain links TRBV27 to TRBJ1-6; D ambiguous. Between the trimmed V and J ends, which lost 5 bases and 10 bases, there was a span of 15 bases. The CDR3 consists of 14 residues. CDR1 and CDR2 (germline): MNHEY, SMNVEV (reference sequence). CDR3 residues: CASSPRRISSPLHF. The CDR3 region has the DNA TGTGCCAGCAGTCCCCGACGGATTTCCTCACCCCTCCACTTT.

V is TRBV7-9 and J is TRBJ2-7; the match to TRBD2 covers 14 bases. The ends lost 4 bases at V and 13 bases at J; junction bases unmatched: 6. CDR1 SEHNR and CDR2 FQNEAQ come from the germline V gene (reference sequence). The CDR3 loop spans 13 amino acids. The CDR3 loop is CASSSGLAGASYF. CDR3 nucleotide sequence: TGTGCCAGCAGCTCGGGACTAGCGGGAGCAAGCTACTTC.

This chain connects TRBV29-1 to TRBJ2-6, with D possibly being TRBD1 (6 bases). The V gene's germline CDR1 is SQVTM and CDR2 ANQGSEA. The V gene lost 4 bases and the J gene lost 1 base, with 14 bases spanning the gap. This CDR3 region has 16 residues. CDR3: CSVAAGVLSGANVLTF. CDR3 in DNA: TGCAGCGTTGCGGCAGGGGTGTTATCTGGGGCCAACGTCCTGACTTTC.

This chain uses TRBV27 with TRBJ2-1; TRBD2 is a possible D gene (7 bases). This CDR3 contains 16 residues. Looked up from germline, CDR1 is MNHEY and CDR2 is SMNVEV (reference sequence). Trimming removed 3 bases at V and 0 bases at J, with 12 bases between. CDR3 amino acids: CASSFGGLSSYNEQFF. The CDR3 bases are TGTGCCAGCAGTTTCGGGGGGCTAAGCTCCTACAATGAGCAGTTCTTC.

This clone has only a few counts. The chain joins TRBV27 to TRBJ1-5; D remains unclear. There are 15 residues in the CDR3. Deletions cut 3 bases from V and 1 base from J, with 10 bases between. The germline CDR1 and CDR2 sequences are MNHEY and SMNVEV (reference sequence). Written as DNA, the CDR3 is TGTGCCAGCAGTTTTGCTGCCCTCAGCAATCAGCCCCAGCATTTT. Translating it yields CASSFAALSNQPQHF.

Here the CDR3 reads CASSQDRRDPGGAFF. The CDR3 coding sequence is TGCGCCAGCAGCCAAGATAGGCGGGACCCGGGGGGAGCTTTCTTT. The V gene is TRBV4-3, the J gene TRBJ1-1, with a possible D match to TRBD1 (5 bases). CDR1 is LGHNA, CDR2 YSLEER, per germline. The length of the CDR3 is 15 residues. The V and J ends lost 0 bases and 10 bases respectively, with 18 bases between them.

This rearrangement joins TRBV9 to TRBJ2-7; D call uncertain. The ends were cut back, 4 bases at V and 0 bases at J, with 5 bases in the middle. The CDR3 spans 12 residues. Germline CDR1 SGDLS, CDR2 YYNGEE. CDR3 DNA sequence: TGTGCCAGCAGCTCGAGCTCCTACGAGCAGTACTTC. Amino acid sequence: CASSSSSYEQYF.

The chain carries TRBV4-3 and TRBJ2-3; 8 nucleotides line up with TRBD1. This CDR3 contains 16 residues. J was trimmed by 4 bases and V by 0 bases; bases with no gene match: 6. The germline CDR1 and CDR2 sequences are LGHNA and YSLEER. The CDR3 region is CASSQDRADRADTQYF. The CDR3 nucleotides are TGCGCCAGCAGCCAAGATAGGGCGGACAGGGCAGATACGCAGTATTTT.

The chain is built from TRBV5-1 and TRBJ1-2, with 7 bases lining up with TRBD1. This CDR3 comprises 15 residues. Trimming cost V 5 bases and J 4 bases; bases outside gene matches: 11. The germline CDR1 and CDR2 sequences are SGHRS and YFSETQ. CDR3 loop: CASSLRDSERYGYTF. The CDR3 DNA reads TGCGCCAGCAGTCTCCGGGACAGTGAACGCTATGGCTACACCTTC.

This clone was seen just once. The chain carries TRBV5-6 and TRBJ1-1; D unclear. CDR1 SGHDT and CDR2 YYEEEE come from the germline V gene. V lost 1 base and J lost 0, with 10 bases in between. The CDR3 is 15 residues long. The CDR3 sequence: CASSLNLAMNTEAFF. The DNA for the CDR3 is TGTGCCAGCAGCTTGAATTTGGCTATGAACACTGAAGCTTTCTTT.

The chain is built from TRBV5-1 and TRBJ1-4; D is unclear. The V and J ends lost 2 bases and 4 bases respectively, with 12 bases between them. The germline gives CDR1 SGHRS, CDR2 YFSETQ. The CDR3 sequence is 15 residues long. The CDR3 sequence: CASSLMGGLNEKLFF. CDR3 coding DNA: TGCGCCAGCAGCTTAATGGGAGGCCTTAATGAAAAACTGTTTTTT.

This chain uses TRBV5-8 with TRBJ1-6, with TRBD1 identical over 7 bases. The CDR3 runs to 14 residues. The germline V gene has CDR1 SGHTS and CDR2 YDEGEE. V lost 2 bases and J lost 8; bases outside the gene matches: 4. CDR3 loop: CASSFRGLDSPLHF. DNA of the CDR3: TGTGCCAGCAGCTTTAGGGGGCTGGATTCACCCCTCCACTTT.

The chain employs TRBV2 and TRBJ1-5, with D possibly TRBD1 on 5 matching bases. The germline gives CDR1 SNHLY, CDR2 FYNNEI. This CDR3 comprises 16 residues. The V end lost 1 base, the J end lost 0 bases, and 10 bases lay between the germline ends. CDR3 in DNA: TGTGCCAGCAGTGAAGTGGGGGAAGTTAGCAATCAGCCCCAGCATTTT. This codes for CASSEVGEVSNQPQHF.